These 26 T cell receptor beta chains came from one sample sequenced in a study of T cells after posttransplantation cyclophosphamide. The method was immunoSEQ multiplex PCR; TCRdb's version includes in-frame clones alone and lacks a portion of them. Captured here are 6,500 to 8,000 clones, none seen once; the top ten comprise around 23%. A marrow graft followed busulfan-fludarabine conditioning, with cyclophosphamide on days +3 and +4. The sample in question was PBMCs, obtained 94 days after allogeneic stem cell transplant with posttransplant cyclophosphamide. The receptors derive from a female patient in her 60s who received an allogeneic stem cell transplant from an unrelated donor, was CMV-positive, and had acute GVHD only. Some T cells may possibly be graft donor cells.

This sequence joins TRBV6-6 and TRBJ2-5; the match to TRBD2 covers 9 bases. Looked up from germline, CDR1 is MNHNY and CDR2 is SVGAGI (reference sequence). V trimming: 4 bases; J trimming: 5 bases; junction bases outside the gene matches: 5. The CDR3 extends over 14 amino acids. The CDR3, as DNA: TGTGCCAGCAGTTCTGGCGGGGGGGCGGAGACCCAGTACTTC. This gives the protein CASSSGGGAETQYF.

This clone was seen at least ten times. The gene calls are TRBV6-5 and TRBJ2-5, with D possibly being TRBD1 (6 bases). Germline-derived CDR1 and CDR2 are MNHEY and SVGAGI. The CDR3 extends over 13 amino acids. Trimming took 4 bases from V and 7 from J, leaving 13 bases between them. The CDR3 spells CASSSGQGGTQYF. CDR3 DNA: TGTGCCAGCAGTTCCGGACAAGGGGGGACCCAGTACTTC.

A few counts support this clone. V is TRBV5-6 and J is TRBJ2-5; TRBD1 matches 9 bases. The CDR3 length is 14 residues. Looked up from germline, CDR1 is SGHDT and CDR2 is YYEEEE. The junction had 7 bases not matched to a gene; V was cut back by 5 bases and J by 5 bases. The CDR3 here is CASSSQGARETQYF. CDR3 DNA: TGTGCCAGCAGTTCACAGGGGGCGAGGGAGACCCAGTACTTC. Combining the CDR3 with reference TRBV5-6 and TRBJ2-5 gives the whole variable domain DAGVTQSPTHLIKTRGQQVTLRCSPKSGHDTVSWYQQALGQGPQFIFQYYEEEERQRGNFPDRFSGHQFPNYSSELNVNALLLGDSALYLCASSSQGARETQYFGPGTRLLVL.

In its sample, this clone was seen many times. This chain connects TRBV7-2 to TRBJ2-1, with D perhaps TRBD2 (5 bases). Germline CDR1 reads SGHTA; CDR2 reads FQGNSA. Trimming took off 1 base at V and 10 bases at J, with 5 bases between the two ends. There are 11 residues in the CDR3. CDR3 region: CASSLGGEQFF. CDR3 DNA: TGTGCCAGCAGCTTAGGAGGGGAGCAGTTCTTC. Based on the CDR3 plus reference TRBV7-2 and TRBJ2-1, the full variable domain is GAGVSQSPSNKVTEKGKDVELRCDPISGHTALYWYRQSLGQGLEFLIYFQGNSAPDKSGLPSDRFSAERTGGSVSTLTIQRTQQEDSAVYLCASSLGGEQFFGPGTRLTVL.

The table lists this clone with many counts. V gene TRBV9 combines with J gene TRBJ2-1, with TRBD2 matching over 8 bases. Germline CDR1 SGDLS, CDR2 YYNGEE. The CDR3 is 15 amino acids. V shed 3 bases and J 0 bases; nucleotides not matched to a gene: 2. The CDR3 loop is CASSGGTSSYNEQFF. In nucleotides, the CDR3 is TGTGCCAGCAGCGGAGGGACTAGCTCCTACAATGAGCAGTTCTTC.

In this sample, this clone turned up many times. The chain has TRBV10-2 and TRBJ2-3, with 10 bases that match TRBD2. The CDR3 runs to 15 residues. The V gene end was trimmed by 4 bases and the J gene end by 8 bases; junction bases not matched to a gene: 9. Germline V CDR1 and CDR2: WSHSY, SAAADI. CDR3 in DNA: TGCGCCAGCAGTGTCGGGCTAGCGGGAGATGGTACGCAGTATTTT. It translates to CASSVGLAGDGTQYF.

This clone was detected ten times or more. This chain joins TRBV15 and TRBJ2-7; 8 nucleotides align to TRBD1. Germline CDR1 reads LNHNV; CDR2 reads YYDKDF (reference sequence). The V segment lost 1 base and the J segment 0 bases; nucleotides outside the gene matches: 2. The CDR3 runs to 15 residues. The CDR3 region has the DNA TGTGCCACCAGCAGAGGCACAGGGGGCTCCTACGAGCAGTACTTC. Encoded protein: CATSRGTGGSYEQYF.

This clone occurred many times. The J gene is TRBJ1-2, the V gene TRBV12-3 or TRBV12-4, with D maybe TRBD1 (5 bases). The V end was cut by 2 bases, the J end by 8 bases, with 12 bases between. CDR3 length: 13 residues. Written as DNA, the CDR3 is TGTGCCAGCAGTTTAAGCAGGGTTGGCGGCTACACCTTC. Translated: CASSLSRVGGYTF.

This clone was picked up many times. The chain has TRBV11-3 and TRBJ1-4, with unresolved D. Germline V CDR1 and CDR2: SGHNT, YENEEA. The CDR3 loop spans 14 amino acids. With 5 bases removed from V and 0 bases from J, the gap between germline ends came to 7 bases. CDR3 in DNA: TGTGCCAGCAGCCCACCGGCAACTAATGAAAAACTGTTTTTT. Translated, it gives CASSPPATNEKLFF.

Ten or more counts support this clone. The V call is TRBV12-3 or TRBV12-4, the J call TRBJ1-5, with TRBD1 as a possible D gene (6 bases). This CDR3 is built from 13 residues. Trimming cost V 7 bases and J 5 bases, with 12 bases left between them. The CDR3 DNA reads TGTGCCAGCACCACAGGGTCGCATCAGCCCCAGCATTTT. It specifies CASTTGSHQPQHF.

This clone was observed many times. This chain links TRBV6-2 or TRBV6-3 with TRBJ1-6; unclear D gene. The CDR3 spans 14 residues. Germline V gene lookup returns CDR1 MNHEY and CDR2 SVGEGT. The ends were cut back, 6 bases at V and 10 bases at J, with 16 bases in the middle. The CDR3 loop is CASRSPPGISPLHF. The CDR3 DNA sequence: TGTGCCAGCAGGTCACCCCCAGGAATCTCACCCCTCCACTTT.

This clone was recorded many times. The chain links TRBV7-2 to TRBJ1-5, with 11 bases aligning to TRBD1. The CDR3 has 15 residues. The germline V gene encodes CDR1 SGHTA and CDR2 FQGNSA. V lost 4 bases, J lost 6 bases, and 5 bases stayed unmatched. CDR3 residues: CASSSDRGLVQPQHF. The CDR3 DNA is TGTGCCAGCAGCTCGGACAGGGGGCTGGTTCAGCCCCAGCATTTT.

Ten or more counts support this clone. The chain links TRBV7-2 to TRBJ1-4, with 9 bases that match TRBD1. The CDR3 runs 15 residues. Looked up from germline, CDR1 is SGHTA and CDR2 is FQGNSA. Germline trimming cut 6 bases from V and 2 bases from J; bases unmatched to any gene: 4. CDR3 nucleotide sequence: TGTGCCAGCAGTAGAGACAGGGGGACTAATGAAAAACTGTTTTTT. This translates into CASSRDRGTNEKLFF.

This clone was counted many times. The chain carries TRBV5-6 and TRBJ2-7; the match to TRBD1 covers 9 bases. The CDR3 contains 15 residues. The V and J ends lost 1 base and 1 base, in that order; junction bases with no gene match: 3. Germline V CDR1 and CDR2: SGHDT, YYEEEE. CDR3: CASSLFGTGSYEQYF. In DNA, the CDR3 is TGTGCCAGCAGCTTGTTCGGGACAGGGTCCTACGAGCAGTACTTC.

This clone was observed a few times. The rearrangement links TRBV9 to TRBJ2-3, with 8 nucleotides matching TRBD2. Germline loops: CDR1 SGDLS, CDR2 YYNGEE. The junction had 11 bases not matched to a gene; V was cut back by 0 bases and J by 5 bases. CDR3 length: 17 amino acids. The CDR3 loop reads CASSVGAAGVLGDTQYF. DNA of the CDR3: TGTGCCAGCAGCGTAGGGGCAGCGGGGGTTTTAGGAGATACGCAGTATTTT.

This clone was seen at least ten times. This chain links TRBV12-3 or TRBV12-4 with TRBJ2-3, with D possibly matching TRBD1 (6 bases). The CDR3 has 14 residues. Trimming cost V 4 bases and J 7 bases, with 15 bases left between them. The CDR3 DNA reads as TGTGCCAGCAGTTCTCTAGACAGGAGGAATACGCAGTATTTT. Amino acids: CASSSLDRRNTQYF.

This clone showed up many times. This chain joins TRBV5-4 and TRBJ2-4; TRBD2 matches 14 bases. Germline-derived CDR1 and CDR2 are SGHNT and YYREEE (reference sequence). V shed 3 bases and J 0 bases; nucleotides not matched to a gene: 8. The CDR3 spans 19 residues. CDR3 coding DNA: TGTGCCAGCAGCTCAGGGACTAGCGGGAGTGGGATAGCCAAAAACATTCAGTACTTC. It yields the protein CASSSGTSGSGIAKNIQYF.

This clone rates as medium-sized. The J gene is TRBJ1-1, the V gene TRBV19, with D unclear. The CDR3 spans 14 residues. CDR1 is LNHDA and CDR2 is SQIVND in the germline V gene (reference sequence). V lost 3 bases and J lost 5, with 13 bases in between. CDR3 region: CASSINPTGTEAFF. The CDR3 DNA follows: TGTGCCAGTAGTATTAATCCCACGGGGACTGAAGCTTTCTTT.

This chain links TRBV28 with TRBJ1-5; tentatively, D is TRBD1 (6 bases). This CDR3 comprises 14 residues. V was cut by 3 bases and J by 6 bases, with 12 bases left in between. CDR1 and CDR2 from the germline V gene are MDHEN and SYDVKM. The CDR3: CASSLGGATQPQHF. Here the CDR3 DNA reads TGTGCCAGCAGTTTGGGGGGGGCAACTCAGCCCCAGCATTTT.

This clone has ten or more counts. V and J are TRBV15 and TRBJ1-1; 8 nucleotides match TRBD1. V lost 2 bases to trimming and J lost 1 base; unmatched junction nucleotides: 9. CDR1 and CDR2 (germline): LNHNV, YYDKDF (reference sequence). The CDR3 sequence is 17 residues long. The CDR3 region is CATSRYDRGGGNTEAFF. The CDR3 DNA follows: TGTGCCACCAGCAGATACGACAGGGGTGGGGGGAACACTGAAGCTTTCTTT.

CDR3 DNA: TGTGCCAGCACTCCCTCACCGGGACATCGGTCCACAGATACGCAGTATTTT. Amino acid sequence: CASTPSPGHRSTDTQYF. This rearrangement joins TRBV2 to TRBJ2-3; the D gene is possibly TRBD1 (6 bases). Germline loops: CDR1 SNHLY, CDR2 FYNNEI. This CDR3 has 17 residues. V lost 7 bases and J lost 2, with 22 bases in between.

This clone was observed at least ten times. The V gene is TRBV7-9, the J gene TRBJ2-3; 7 nucleotides match TRBD1. Germline V gives CDR1 SEHNR, CDR2 FQNEAQ (reference sequence). This CDR3 region has 16 residues. The J segment lost 2 bases and the V segment lost 5 bases, leaving 10 bases of the junction unmatched. CDR3 loop: CASSPTGTVLTDTQYF. In nucleotides, the CDR3 is TGTGCCAGCAGCCCTACCGGGACAGTGCTCACAGATACGCAGTATTTT.

This clone came up many times. The CDR3 region is CASSFTSPTGANVLTF. The DNA for the CDR3 is TGTGCCAGCAGTTTTACATCTCCCACTGGGGCCAACGTCCTGACTTTC. The V and J genes are TRBV27 and TRBJ2-6, with D uncertain. Germline CDR1 is MNHEY and CDR2 is SMNVEV (reference sequence). V was trimmed by 3 bases and J by 2 bases, leaving 11 bases between them. The CDR3 totals 16 residues.

This clone was counted many times. This chain uses TRBV2 with TRBJ2-2; TRBD2 might be the D (7 bases). In germline, CDR1 is SNHLY, CDR2 FYNNEI. Trimming left V 3 bases short and J 6 bases short, with 14 bases between. There are 15 residues in the CDR3. The CDR3 nucleotides read TGTGCCAGCAGTGAGGAAGGGGGGGCCCCCGGGGAGCTGTTTTTT. Its translation: CASSEEGGAPGELFF. The variable domain in full, with the rest retrieved from reference TRBV2 and TRBJ2-2, is EPEVTQTPSHQVTQMGQEVILRCVPISNHLYFYWYRQILGQKVEFLVSFYNNEISEKSEIFDDQFSVERPDGSNFTLKIRSTKLEDSAMYFCASSEEGGAPGELFFGEGSRLTVL.

This clone was observed many times. The V and J genes are TRBV5-6 and TRBJ1-5, with D tentatively TRBD1 (6 bases). Germline-derived CDR1 and CDR2 are SGHDT and YYEEEE. The ends were cut back, 3 bases at V and 0 bases at J, with 16 bases in the middle. The CDR3 has 17 residues. The CDR3 nucleotides are TGTGCCAGCAGCTCTAGGGGGTGGGGGTATAGCAATCAGCCCCAGCATTTT. Protein product: CASSSRGWGYSNQPQHF.

This clone qualifies as medium-sized (0.01 to 0.1%). V gene TRBV7-9 combines with J gene TRBJ2-1, with 8 bases identical to TRBD2. Germline CDR1 and CDR2: SEHNR and FQNEAQ (reference sequence). J was trimmed by 1 base and V by 3 bases; bases with no gene match: 5. The length of the CDR3 is 16 residues. DNA for the CDR3: TGTGCCAGCAGCTTCGAGCGGGAGTCGTCCTACAATGAGCAGTTCTTC. Translation gives CASSFERESSYNEQFF.